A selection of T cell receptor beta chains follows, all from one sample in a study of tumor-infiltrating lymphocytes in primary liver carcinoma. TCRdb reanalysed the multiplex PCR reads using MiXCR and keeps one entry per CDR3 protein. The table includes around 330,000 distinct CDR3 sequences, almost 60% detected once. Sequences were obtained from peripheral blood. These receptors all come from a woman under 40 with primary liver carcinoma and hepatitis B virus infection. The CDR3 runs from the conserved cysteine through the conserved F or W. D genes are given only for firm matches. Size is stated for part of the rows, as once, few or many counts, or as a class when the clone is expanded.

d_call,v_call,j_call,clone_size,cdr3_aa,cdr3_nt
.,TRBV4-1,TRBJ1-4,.,CASSQAAMEKLFF,TGCGCCAGCAGCCAAGCCGCGATGGAAAAACTGTTTTTT
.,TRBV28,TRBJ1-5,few,CASSGRVYQPQHF,TGTGCCAGCAGTGGCAGGGTTTATCAGCCCCAGCATTTT
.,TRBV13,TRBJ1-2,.,CASSLGGTNYGYTF,TGTGCCAGCAGTCTAGGGGGAACTAACTATGGCTACACCTTC
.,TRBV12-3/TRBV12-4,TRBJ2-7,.,CTSSLNPTYEQYF,TGTACCAGCAGCCTCAACCCGACCTACGAGCAGTACTTC
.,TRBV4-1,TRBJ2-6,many,CASSHPEGSGANVLTF,TGCGCCAGCAGCCACCCTGAGGGCTCGGGGGCCAACGTCCTGACTTTC
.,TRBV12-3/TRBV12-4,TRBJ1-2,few,CASSFEGSWYTF,TGTGCCAGCAGTTTCGAGGGATCGTGGTACACCTTC
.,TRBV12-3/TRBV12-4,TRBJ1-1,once,CASSPPGEWVEAFF,TGTGCCAGCAGTCCTCCAGGGGAATGGGTTGAAGCTTTCTTT
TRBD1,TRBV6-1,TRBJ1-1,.,CANSYRGNTEAFF,TGTGCCAACAGCTACAGGGGGAACACTGAAGCTTTCTTT
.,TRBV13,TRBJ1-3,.,CASSLAGFGNIIYF,TGTGCCAGCAGCTTAGCAGGGTTTGGAAACATCATATATTTT
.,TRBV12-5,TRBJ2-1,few,CVSGLELQEQFF,TGTGTTAGTGGTTTGGAGTTGCAGGAGCAGTTCTTC
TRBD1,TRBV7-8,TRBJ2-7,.,CASSLETGASPSYEQYF,TGTGCCAGCAGCTTAGAAACAGGGGCCTCTCCCTCCTACGAGCAGTACTTC
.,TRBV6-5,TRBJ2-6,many,CASSPDVGANVLTF,TGTGCCAGCAGTCCGGACGTTGGGGCCAACGTCCTGACTTTC
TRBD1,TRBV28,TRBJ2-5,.,CASSTGGVGETQYF,TGTGCCAGCAGTACAGGGGGCGTAGGGGAGACCCAGTACTTC
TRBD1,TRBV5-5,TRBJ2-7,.,CASSLFGTGPYEQNF,TGTGCCAGCAGCTTGTTTGGGACAGGACCCTACGAGCAGAACTTC
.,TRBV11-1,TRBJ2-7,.,CACSSRGTNSYGQYF,TGTGCCTGCAGCTCCCGCGGGACGAACTCCTACGGGCAGTACTTC
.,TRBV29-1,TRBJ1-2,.,CSANRRNYGYTF,TGCAGCGCAAATCGACGGAACTATGGCTACACCTTC
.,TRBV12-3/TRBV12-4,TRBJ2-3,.,CASSFWGPSTDTQYF,TGTGCCAGCAGTTTTTGGGGCCCTAGCACAGATACGCAGTATTTT
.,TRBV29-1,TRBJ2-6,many,CSVQGTGANVLTF,TGCAGCGTTCAAGGAACTGGGGCCAACGTCCTGACTTTC
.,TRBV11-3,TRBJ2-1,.,CAIRPLGNEQFF,TGTGCCATCAGGCCACTAGGAAATGAGCAGTTCTTC
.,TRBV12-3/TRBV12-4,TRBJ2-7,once,CASSPGDIDYEQYF,TGTGCCAGCAGTCCTGGGGACATTGATTATGAGCAGTACTTC
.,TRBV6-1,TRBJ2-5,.,CASSSPVLQETQYF,TGTGCCAGCAGTAGCCCAGTGTTACAAGAGACCCAGTACTTC
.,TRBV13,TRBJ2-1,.,CASSYDHRLGDEQFF,TGTGCCAGCAGCTACGATCACAGGTTAGGGGATGAGCAGTTCTTC
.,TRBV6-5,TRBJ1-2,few,CTSSLRGVGYTF,TGTACCAGCTCTCTAAGGGGAGTCGGCTACACCTTC
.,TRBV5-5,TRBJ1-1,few,CASSFFTGKGTEAFF,TGTGCCAGCAGCTTTTTTACAGGGAAGGGCACTGAAGCTTTCTTT
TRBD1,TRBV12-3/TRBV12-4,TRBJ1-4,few,CASRTSTGGGSEKLFF,TGTGCCAGCAGGACATCGACAGGGGGCGGGAGTGAAAAACTGTTTTTT
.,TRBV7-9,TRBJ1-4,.,CASSLTGILLFF,TGTGCCAGTAGCTTAACAGGAATTTTGCTGTTTTTT
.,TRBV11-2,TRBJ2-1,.,CASSLELVGANKQFF,TGTGCCAGCAGCTTAGAACTAGTGGGAGCTAATAAGCAGTTCTTC
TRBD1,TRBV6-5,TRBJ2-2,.,CASSSDRGGGKLFF,TGTGCCAGCAGTTCGGACAGGGGAGGCGGGAAGCTGTTTTTT
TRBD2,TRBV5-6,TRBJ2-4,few,CASSHATSGSWDIQYF,TGTGCCAGCAGCCATGCAACTAGCGGGAGTTGGGACATTCAGTACTTC
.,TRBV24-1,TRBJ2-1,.,CATSEGPDEQFF,TGTGCCACCAGTGAGGGACCAGATGAGCAGTTCTTC
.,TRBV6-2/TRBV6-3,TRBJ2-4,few,CASRPRGVNIQYF,TGTGCCAGCAGGCCAAGGGGAGTAAACATTCAGTACTTC
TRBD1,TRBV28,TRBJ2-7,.,CASSSAGTGYYEQYF,TGTGCCAGCAGCAGCGCCGGGACAGGGTACTACGAGCAGTACTTC
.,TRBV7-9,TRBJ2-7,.,CASSRRGTNNYEQYF,TGTGCCAGCAGTCGTAGGGGGACGAACAACTACGAGCAGTACTTC
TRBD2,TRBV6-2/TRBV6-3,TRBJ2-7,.,CARRLAGGDYEQYF,TGTGCCAGAAGACTAGCGGGAGGTGACTACGAGCAGTACTTC
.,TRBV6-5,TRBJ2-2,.,CASSYSSSAPRQTRELFF,TGTGCCAGCAGTTACTCGAGTAGCGCCCCAAGACAGACCAGGGAGTTGTTTTTT
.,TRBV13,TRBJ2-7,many,CASSLGQIYEQYF,TGTGCCAGCAGTTTAGGACAGATCTACGAGCAGTACTTC
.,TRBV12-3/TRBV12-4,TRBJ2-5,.,CASQGRDPQDTQYF,TGTGCCAGCCAAGGGCGGGACCCACAAGATACCCAGTACTTC
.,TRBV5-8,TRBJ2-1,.,CASSLKGDEQLF,TGTGCCAGCAGCTTGAAGGGAGATGAGCAGCTCTTC
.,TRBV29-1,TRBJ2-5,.,CSVRYEETQYF,TGCAGCGTTCGGTACGAGGAGACCCAGTACTTC
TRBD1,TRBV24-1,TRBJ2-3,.,CATSDLGQGRDTQYF,TGTGCCACCAGTGATCTCGGACAGGGTCGGGATACGCAGTATTTT
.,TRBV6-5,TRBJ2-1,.,CASSYLTGFDALFF,TGTGCCAGCAGTTACTTAACAGGGTTTGATGCGCTGTTCTTC
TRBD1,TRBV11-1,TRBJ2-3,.,CASSFNRGSADMQYF,TGTGCCAGCAGCTTCAACAGGGGTTCGGCTGATATGCAGTATTTT
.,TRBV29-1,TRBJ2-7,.,CSVAVTEPIFNSYEQYF,TGTAGCGTTGCCGTGACGGAGCCGATTTTCAACTCCTACGAGCAGTACTTC
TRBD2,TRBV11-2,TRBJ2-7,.,CASSTPLAGSYEQYF,TGTGCCAGCAGCACCCCACTAGCGGGATCGTACGAGCAGTACTTC
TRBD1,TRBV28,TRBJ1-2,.,CASSSPQGGQKRRGYTF,TGTGCCAGCAGTTCCCCTCAAGGGGGACAGAAAAGGAGAGGCTACACCTTC
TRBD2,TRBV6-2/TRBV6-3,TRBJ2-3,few,CASRPIAGALTDTQYF,TGTGCCAGCAGACCCATAGCGGGAGCCCTCACAGATACGCAGTATTTT
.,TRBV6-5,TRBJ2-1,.,CTSTSSFRGEQFF,TGTACCAGCACTTCCTCTTTCCGCGGGGAACAGTTCTTC
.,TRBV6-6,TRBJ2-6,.,CGSTTAGGANVLTF,TGTGGCAGCACTACGGCGGGCGGGGCCAACGTCCTGACTTTC
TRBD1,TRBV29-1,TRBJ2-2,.,CSVGDRDTGKLFF,TGCAGCGTTGGGGACAGGGACACCGGGAAGCTGTTTTTT
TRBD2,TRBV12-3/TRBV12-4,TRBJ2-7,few,CASSNTRGLADYEQYF,TGTGCCAGCAGCAATACCCGAGGACTAGCGGACTACGAGCAGTACTTC
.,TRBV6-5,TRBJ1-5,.,CASSATGSNQPQHF,TGTGCCAGCAGTGCAACAGGGAGCAATCAGCCCCAGCATTTT
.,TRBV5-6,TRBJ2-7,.,CASSPQGHEQYF,TGTGCCAGCAGCCCGCAGGGGCACGAGCAGTACTTC
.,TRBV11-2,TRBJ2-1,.,CASSTKGSDQFF,TGTGCCAGCAGCACCAAGGGATCTGACCAGTTCTTC
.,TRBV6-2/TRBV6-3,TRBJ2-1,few,CASSPYRNEQFF,TGTGCCAGCAGTCCATACAGGAACGAGCAGTTCTTC
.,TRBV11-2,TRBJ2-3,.,CASTKFGTTDTQYF,TGTGCCAGCACAAAATTCGGAACCACAGATACGCAGTATTTT
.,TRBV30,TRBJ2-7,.,CAWKTGSGSYEQYF,TGTGCCTGGAAAACAGGGAGCGGTTCGTACGAGCAATACTTC
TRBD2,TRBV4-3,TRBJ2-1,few,CASSPGLAGANERFF,TGCGCCAGCAGCCCCGGACTAGCGGGAGCCAATGAGCGGTTCTTC
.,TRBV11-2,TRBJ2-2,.,CISSSPWGGESRFTGELFF,TGTATCAGCAGCTCACCTTGGGGTGGGGAGTCAAGGTTCACCGGGGAGCTGTTTTTT
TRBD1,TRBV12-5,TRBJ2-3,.,CGSTGGAHTDTQYF,TGTGGTAGCACAGGGGGCGCACACACAGATACGCAGTATTTT